The rows below give T cell receptor beta chains drawn from one sample of a study of Ad26.COV2.S vaccination and SARS-CoV-2 variants. Only in-frame clones appear in the TCRdb table, and some are missing; sequencing was by immunoSEQ multiplex PCR. The repertoire consists of about 440,000 clones, with 80% to 95% occurring once and the leading ten covering under 4.5%. Sequencing used peripheral blood, obtained in a trial of Ad26.COV2.S vaccine versus placebo. These receptors came from a person aged 18-65 years who received the Ad26.COV2.S COVID-19 vaccine or a placebo. The conserved cysteine and the conserved F or W are not part of the CDR3 here.

V | CDR3
TRBV7-2 | ASSLAVPYEQY
TRBV5-1 | ASSLVLAGVETQY
TRBV6-5 | ATWDRVGNQPQH
TRBV25-1 | ASSEAEGGWYNEQF
TRBV7-9 | ASSLQSDTQY
TRBV13 | ASSLVARGTSEAF
TRBV21-1 | ASRNPGGTYEQY
TRBV19 | ASSQREGSYNEQF
TRBV7-9 | ASSLVGEQF
TRBV10-3 | AISARDSQRELF
TRBV29-1 | SVGQELNYGYT
TRBV14 | ASSRRETNEKLF
TRBV27 | ASSPQGYNSPLH
TRBV7-2 | ASSPIGARVGTEAF
TRBV5-1 | ASSLGQAGGYT
TRBV7-8 | ASSLSTGPGELF
TRBV30 | AWKYNRNSYEQY